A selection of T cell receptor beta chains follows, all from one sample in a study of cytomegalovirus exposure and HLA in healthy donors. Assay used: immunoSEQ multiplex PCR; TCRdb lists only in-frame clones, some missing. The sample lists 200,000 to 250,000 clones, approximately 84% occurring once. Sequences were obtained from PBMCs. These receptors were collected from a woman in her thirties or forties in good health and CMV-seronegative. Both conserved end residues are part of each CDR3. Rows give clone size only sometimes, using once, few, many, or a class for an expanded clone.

CDR3: CASSQDSLRGTNEQFF; size: -; V: TRBV14; J: TRBJ2-1
CDR3: CASSLVVSGNTIYF; size: -; V: TRBV28; J: TRBJ1-3
CDR3: CASSQQDYGYTF; size: -; V: TRBV7-9; J: TRBJ1-2
CDR3: CSAPGTGGWTDTQYF; size: -; V: TRBV29-1; J: TRBJ2-3
CDR3: CATTGEQEAFF; size: -; V: TRBV2; J: TRBJ1-1
CDR3: CASSPDRGINYGYTF; size: -; V: TRBV7-8; J: TRBJ1-2
CDR3: CASSNVGGDWAFF; size: -; V: TRBV19; J: TRBJ1-1
CDR3: CASSQDPGTRANNEQFF; size: -; V: TRBV4-2; J: TRBJ2-1
CDR3: CASSPAGRYNSPLHF; size: -; V: TRBV6-5; J: TRBJ1-6
CDR3: CASTGTTGGAKNIQYF; size: once; V: TRBV25-1; J: TRBJ2-4
CDR3: CASSLGVGGAYEQYF; size: -; V: TRBV5-6; J: TRBJ2-7
CDR3: CASSEEQGFRDTDTQYF; size: -; V: TRBV2; J: TRBJ2-3
CDR3: CASSQSGVVNTEAFF; size: -; V: TRBV16; J: TRBJ1-1
CDR3: CASSFGLAGGIQYF; size: -; V: TRBV7-2; J: TRBJ2-4
CDR3: CASSLSRSATGQETQYF; size: few; V: TRBV27; J: TRBJ2-5
CDR3: CASSVGGGASGELFF; size: -; V: TRBV9; J: TRBJ2-2
CDR3: CATSSSYGYTF; size: -; V: TRBV15; J: TRBJ1-2
CDR3: CASSRGEKLFF; size: -; V: TRBV27; J: TRBJ1-4
CDR3: CASSESPRGLSTDTQYF; size: -; V: TRBV9; J: TRBJ2-3
CDR3: CSVEAQTDEQFF; size: -; V: TRBV29-1; J: TRBJ2-1
CDR3: CASSLTWTEITDTQYF; size: -; V: TRBV5-1; J: TRBJ2-3
CDR3: CASSQVRSSYEQYF; size: few; V: TRBV4-1; J: TRBJ2-7
CDR3: CATAGTGKAGELFF; size: -; V: TRBV10-3; J: TRBJ2-2
CDR3: CASRTGENTEAFF; size: few; V: TRBV6-4; J: TRBJ1-1
CDR3: CASSEDQVRTQHF; size: -; V: TRBV2; J: TRBJ1-5
CDR3: CASSTTSGASDTQYF; size: few; V: TRBV7-3; J: TRBJ2-3
CDR3: CSASIGDTQYF; size: -; V: TRBV20-1; J: TRBJ2-3
CDR3: CASSSGVTEAFF; size: -; V: TRBV27; J: TRBJ1-1
CDR3: CASSLLGQGKTQYF; size: -; V: TRBV6-5; J: TRBJ2-5
CDR3: CASTGLAGGDTQYF; size: -; V: TRBV2; J: TRBJ2-3